The source of this TCR beta chain is a study of blood T cell repertoires in COVID-19. Germline V gene data show CDR1 as SNHLY and CDR2 as FYNNEI. The CDR3 sequence is 16 residues long. The V and J ends lost 8 bases and 3 bases respectively, with 20 bases between them. TCRdb keeps only in-frame clones here, not all; method: immunoSEQ multiplex PCR. Of roughly 180,000 clones listed, over 70% were seen once; the top ten hold over 10%. Each participant's cohort was designated according to participant-reported clinical history. Sequenced material: PBMCs or T cells enriched from blood (not recorded which). V usage is TRBV2 and J usage is TRBJ1-5, with D perhaps TRBD1 (6 bases). This TCR was sampled from a woman aged 55-70 years who had recovered from COVID-19. DNA for the CDR3: TGTGCCAGCGCTCCCAGGGTGGGGGCCCCCAATCAGCCCCAGCATTTT. Encoded protein: CASAPRVGAPNQPQHF. The full variable domain, in which reference TRBV2 and TRBJ1-5 provide the parts outside the CDR3, is EPEVTQTPSHQVTQMGQEVILRCVPISNHLYFYWYRQILGQKVEFLVSFYNNEISEKSEIFDDQFSVERPDGSNFTLKIRSTKLEDSAMYFCASAPRVGAPNQPQHFGDGTRLSIL.